This T cell receptor beta chain comes out of a study of cytomegalovirus exposure and HLA in healthy donors. Points from the study as a whole: In all likelihood, a cluster of highly shared sequence variants was a sequencing artifact.

In the PCR, 60 Vbeta and 13 Jbeta primers were used. Data came from immunoSEQ multiplex PCR; TCRdb stores just in-frame clones and leaves some out. The sample shows 100,000 to 150,000 clones, roughly four fifths of them seen only once. Points on this clone: What it binds is not known. The junction departs from the called germline gene at one end, perhaps through a read error.

The CDR3 sequence is 13 residues long. Germline V gene lookup returns CDR1 SNHLY and CDR2 FYNNEI. The chain uses TRBV2 and TRBJ2-7; 9 positions match TRBD1. The source material was PBMCs. This clonotype was obtained from a man aged 35-49 years in good health and CMV-seronegative. The CDR3, as DNA: TGTGCCAGCAGTGGGACAGGGGCAGGGGAGCAGCACTTC. Its translation is CASSGTGAGEQHF.